This is a list of T cell receptor beta chains from one sample in a study of blood T cell repertoires in COVID-19. The method was immunoSEQ multiplex PCR; TCRdb's version includes in-frame clones alone and lacks a portion of them. Counted here are 250,000 to 300,000 clones, about 86% occurring once; the ten biggest clones make up approximately 4.3%. Input material: PBMCs or T cells enriched from blood (not recorded which). The source of these receptors is a young man with acute COVID-19. Each CDR3 is given with its conserved first and last residue. Part of the rows lack a size; the others show once, few, many or a class for expanded clones.

v_call	clone_size	j_call	cdr3_aa
TRBV5-4	.	TRBJ2-3	CASSLRKRSSDTQYF
TRBV19	.	TRBJ2-1	CASSLRTWDRGKFF
TRBV2	.	TRBJ2-2	CASSVTGWNTGELFF
TRBV19	.	TRBJ2-1	CASRASGGHYNEQFF
TRBV6-5	.	TRBJ1-1	CAIRRKGRATEAFF
TRBV3-1/TRBV3-2	.	TRBJ1-3	CASSRDYSGNTIYF
TRBV11-2	.	TRBJ2-1	CASSQGGVYNEQFF
TRBV19	.	TRBJ1-2	CASEPGQAYGYTF
TRBV6-1	.	TRBJ2-5	CASSEGPTGGGSETQYF
TRBV5-1	few	TRBJ1-6	CACRGQNNSPLHF
TRBV11-2	.	TRBJ2-1	CASSFGRSYNEQFF
TRBV6-5	.	TRBJ1-4	CASSYNSHEKLFF
TRBV14	.	TRBJ2-1	CASRVAGTHNEQFF
TRBV6-1	.	TRBJ2-3	CASSGTGGGLRTDTQYF
TRBV30	.	TRBJ1-1	CAWSPGWNTEAFF
TRBV10-3	.	TRBJ1-4	CAISESGQLNEKLFF
TRBV5-1	.	TRBJ1-4	CASSFSGRGNEKLFF
TRBV14	.	TRBJ2-6	CASSREGSGANVLTF
TRBV6-5	few	TRBJ1-6	CASSQGVSNSPLHF
TRBV5-4	.	TRBJ1-2	CASSPSRGYGYGYTF
TRBV19	.	TRBJ1-5	CASSNQGDNQPQHF
TRBV14	.	TRBJ2-1	CASSPGLAHYNEQFF
TRBV7-8	once	TRBJ1-3	CASQGAAGNTIYF
TRBV11-3	.	TRBJ1-1	CASSLVGGGTEAFF
TRBV9	.	TRBJ1-1	CASSSRIGHEAFF
TRBV24-1	.	TRBJ2-1	CATSEVDRDSYNEQFF
TRBV18	.	TRBJ1-1	CASSPSTGAQMNTEAFF
TRBV13	.	TRBJ2-1	CASSLEPDEQFF
TRBV19	.	TRBJ2-6	CASNGRGVSGANVLTF
TRBV14	few	TRBJ1-2	CASSPKQGSGYTF
TRBV5-1	few	TRBJ1-4	CASSPGTGGEKLFF
TRBV12-3/TRBV12-4	.	TRBJ1-4	CASSLLEKLFF
TRBV12-3/TRBV12-4	.	TRBJ1-1	CASSLTRGRLSFF
TRBV4-2	.	TRBJ2-3	CASSDGTSGRTRYF
TRBV7-2	.	TRBJ1-3	CASSLSRESNTIYF
TRBV23-1	.	TRBJ2-1	CANLAGGPCEQFF
TRBV27	.	TRBJ2-1	CASSSRAPFEQFF
TRBV28	.	TRBJ1-5	CASSLSGGSPQPQHF
TRBV19	.	TRBJ1-6	CASSILRADSPLHF
TRBV29-1	.	TRBJ1-1	CSVAMLSIENTEAFF